These 10 T cell receptor beta chains were all obtained from the same sample, sequenced in a study of blood T cell repertoires in COVID-19. Clones were sequenced by immunoSEQ multiplex PCR, and TCRdb holds only the in-frame ones, with some missing. Of some 270,000 clones listed, more than 75% were seen once; the top ten hold around 1.7%. The sequencing sample was made of peripheral blood. All receptors come from a woman aged 55-69 years who had recovered from COVID-19.

The chain's CDR3 is CASSQFLGDQPQHF. CDR3 nucleotide sequence: TGTGCCAGCAGCCAATTCCTAGGGGATCAGCCCCAGCATTTT. The chain uses TRBV4-2 and TRBJ1-5, with D possibly being TRBD1 (5 bases). Trimming pared 2 bases from V and 5 bases from J, leaving 10 bases between. The germline V gene has CDR1 LGHNA and CDR2 YNFKEQ. The CDR3 covers 14 residues.

V usage is TRBV6-5 and J usage is TRBJ2-7, with 9 bases fitting TRBD2. The length of the CDR3 is 15 residues. Germline lookup yields CDR1 MNHEY and CDR2 SVGAGI. The junction had 8 bases not matched to a gene; V was cut back by 6 bases and J by 2 bases. CDR3 sequence (DNA): TGTGCCAGCAGCCGTGAGAAGCGGGGGGCCTACGAGCAGTACTTC. Protein: CASSREKRGAYEQYF.

This clone appeared a few times. This chain connects TRBV9 to TRBJ2-1; 12 positions match TRBD2. The V gene's germline CDR1 is SGDLS and CDR2 YYNGEE. The CDR3 runs to 15 residues. V shed 3 bases and J 12 bases; nucleotides not matched to a gene: 10. The CDR3 coding sequence is TGTGCCAGCAGCGCCCTCCTAGCGGGGGGGCTCGGGCAGTTCTTC. It specifies CASSALLAGGLGQFF.

The chain uses TRBV14 and TRBJ2-7, with 10 bases matching TRBD2. The CDR3 contains 14 residues. V dropped 1 base and J dropped 6; count of bases not matched to a gene: 3. CDR1 is SGHDN and CDR2 is FVKESK in the germline V gene. CDR3 DNA: TGTGCCAGCAGCCAAGTGGCTAGCGGGGGCGAGCAGTACTTC. It specifies CASSQVASGGEQYF.

To note about this clone: Other DNA sequences in the same sample also yield this CDR3. The chain combines TRBV3-1 (or the pseudogene TRBV3-2) with TRBJ2-1, with D perhaps matching TRBD1 (6 bases). The CDR3 is made up of 13 amino acids. Germline CDR1 is LGHDT and CDR2 is YNNKEL (reference sequence). Between the trimmed V and J ends, which lost 3 bases and 3 bases, there was a span of 6 bases. The CDR3 reads CASSQTGYNEQFF. CDR3 sequence (DNA): TGTGCCAGCAGCCAGACAGGCTACAATGAGCAGTTCTTC.

The chain employs TRBV4-1 and TRBJ2-7; D might be TRBD1 (5 bases). This CDR3 contains 15 residues. Germline assignment: CDR1 MGHRA and CDR2 YSYEKL. V lost 1 base, J lost 1 base, and 11 bases lay in between. DNA of the CDR3: TGCGCCAGCAGCCAAGGGGTAAGGGGATCCTACGAGCAGTACTTC. It encodes CASSQGVRGSYEQYF.

V and J are TRBV7-2 and TRBJ1-2; D gene ambiguous. V lost 1 base and J 4 bases, leaving 10 bases between the germline ends. The CDR3 totals 14 residues. In germline, CDR1 is SGHTA, CDR2 FQGNSA. The CDR3 coding sequence is TGTGCCAGCAGCTTAGAAGCGGCGTTCTATGGCTACACCTTC. This codes for CASSLEAAFYGYTF.

This clone was seen a handful of times. V is TRBV11-2 and J is TRBJ2-2; TRBD1 agrees at 10 bases. The V gene's germline CDR1 is SGHAT and CDR2 FQNNGV. CDR3 length: 15 amino acids. V shed 5 bases, J shed 6 bases, and the junction held 6 bases outside the gene matches. The CDR3 nucleotides read TGTGCCAGCAGCCTGACAGGGGGCTGGTCCGGGGAGCTGTTTTTT. This encodes CASSLTGGWSGELFF.

This chain joins TRBV7-3 and TRBJ2-5; 10 nucleotides line up with TRBD2. CDR1 is SGHTA and CDR2 is FQGTGA in the germline V gene. Trimming cost V 4 bases and J 1 base; bases outside gene matches: 3. The CDR3 totals 15 residues. CDR3 protein: CASSSGLAAQETQYF. The DNA for the CDR3 is TGTGCCAGCAGCTCAGGACTAGCGGCCCAAGAGACCCAGTACTTC.

This clone was seen a few times. The chain joins TRBV7-9 to TRBJ1-5, with D maybe TRBD1 (6 bases). The CDR3 totals 14 residues. Trimming pared 5 bases from V and 5 bases from J, leaving 13 bases between. Germline-derived CDR1 and CDR2 are SEHNR and FQNEAQ (reference sequence). Here the CDR3 DNA reads TGTGCCAGCAGCACCACAGGGCCTGATCAGCCCCAGCATTTT. This sequence encodes CASSTTGPDQPQHF.